The entry below gives a single T cell receptor (beta chain) sequence along with its context. The antigen is undetermined. Repertoires were generated with immunoSEQ multiplex PCR, while TCRdb's copy carries only in-frame clones and drops some. Of about 120,000 clones in the sample, around 87% were seen once. The V gene lost 2 bases and the J gene lost 1 base, with 11 bases spanning the gap. This CDR3 is 14 amino acids long. The germline CDR1 and CDR2 sequences are SQVTM and ANQGSEA. The data were obtained in a study of T cell responses to AZD1222 COVID-19 vaccine. Study-wide background: Some second doses came at about 4 weeks and others at about 12 weeks; these were pooled.

Study-level findings and limits: Only five or six AZD1222 recipients were seropositive at baseline.

The sequence was obtained from an adult in good health. This chain uses TRBV29-1 with TRBJ1-1; D is perhaps TRBD1 (5 bases). The sequenced sample was peripheral blood, obtained on day 0 of AZD1222 vaccination. This chain's CDR3 is CSVERGLGNTEAFF. The CDR3, as DNA: TGCAGCGTTGAAAGGGGCTTGGGGAACACTGAAGCTTTCTTT.